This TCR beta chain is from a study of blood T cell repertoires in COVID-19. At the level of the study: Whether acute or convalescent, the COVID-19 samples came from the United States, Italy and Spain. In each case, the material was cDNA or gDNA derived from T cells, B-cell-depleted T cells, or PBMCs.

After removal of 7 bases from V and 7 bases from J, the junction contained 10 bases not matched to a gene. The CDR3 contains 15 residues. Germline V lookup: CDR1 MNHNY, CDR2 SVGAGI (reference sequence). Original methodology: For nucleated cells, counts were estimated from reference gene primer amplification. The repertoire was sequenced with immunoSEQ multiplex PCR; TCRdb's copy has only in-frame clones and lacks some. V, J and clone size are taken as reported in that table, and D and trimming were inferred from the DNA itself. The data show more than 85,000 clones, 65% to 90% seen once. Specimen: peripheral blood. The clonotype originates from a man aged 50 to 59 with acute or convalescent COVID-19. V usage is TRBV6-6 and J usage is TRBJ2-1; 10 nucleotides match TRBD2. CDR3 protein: CASMSSGSYLNEQFF. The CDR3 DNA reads TGTGCCAGCATGTCTAGCGGGAGTTATTTGAATGAGCAGTTCTTC.